In this sample, the clone carrying this TCR beta chain turned up a few times. What it binds is unknown. Sorted CD4+ subsets: naive, central memory, regulatory, stem cell-like memory (CD45RO/CCR7/CD25/CD127/CD95/CD27 panel). There are 14 residues in the CDR3. Trimming took 1 base from V and 8 from J, leaving 14 bases between them. Per the germline V gene, CDR1 is SGHDN and CDR2 is FVKESK. Expressed TCRB transcripts were sequenced after all isolated RNA was converted to cDNA. Method: immunoSEQ multiplex PCR; TCRdb's copy keeps in-frame clones and lacks some. The sample includes fewer than 900,000 clones, 15% to 20% of them seen just once. This record belongs to a study of beta chain features in type 1 diabetes. Study as a whole: What patients shared with healthy donors was a similar profile of age, gender and cell yields. General observations from the study: Patients with type 1 diabetes showed fewer VDJ junction insertions and more deletions.

The material sequenced was naive CD4+ T cells from blood. The J gene is TRBJ1-2, the V gene TRBV14; tentative D call: TRBD1 (5 bases). This clonotype originated in a woman younger than 35 in good health. The CDR3 loop is CASSQVTGSKGYTF. CDR3 sequence (DNA): TGTGCCAGCAGCCAAGTTACAGGCTCAAAAGGCTACACCTTC.